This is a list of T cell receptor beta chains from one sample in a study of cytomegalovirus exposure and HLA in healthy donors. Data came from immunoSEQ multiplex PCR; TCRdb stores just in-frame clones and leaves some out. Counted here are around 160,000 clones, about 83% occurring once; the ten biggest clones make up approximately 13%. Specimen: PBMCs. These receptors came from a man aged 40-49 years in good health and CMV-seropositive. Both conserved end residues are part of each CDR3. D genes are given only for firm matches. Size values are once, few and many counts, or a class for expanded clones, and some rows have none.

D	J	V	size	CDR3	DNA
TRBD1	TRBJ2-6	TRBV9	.	CASSLPGGTGANVLTF	TGTGCCAGCAGCCTCCCAGGGGGCACTGGGGCCAACGTCCTGACTTTC
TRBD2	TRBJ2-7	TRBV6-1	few	CASSESGLAGGTPYEQYF	TGTGCCAGCAGTGAATCGGGACTAGCGGGAGGGACCCCCTACGAGCAGTACTTC
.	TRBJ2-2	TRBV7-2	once	CASSLSFYTGELFF	TGTGCCAGCAGCTTATCCTTCTACACCGGGGAGCTGTTTTTT
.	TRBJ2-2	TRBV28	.	CASSRRLVGTGELFF	TGTGCCAGCAGTAGAAGACTAGTTGGGACCGGGGAGCTGTTTTTT
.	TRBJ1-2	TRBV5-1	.	CASSLSRRDYGYTF	TGCGCCAGCAGCTTGTCCAGGCGGGACTATGGCTACACCTTC
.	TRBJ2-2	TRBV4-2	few	CASSARLGTLNTGELFF	TGTGCCAGCAGCGCCAGGCTCGGGACACTGAACACCGGGGAGCTGTTTTTT
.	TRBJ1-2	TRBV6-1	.	CASSAISENDGYTF	TGTGCCAGCAGCGCCATTTCGGAGAATGATGGCTACACCTTC
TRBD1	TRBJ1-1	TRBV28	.	CASSPGTGGLARAFF	TGTGCCAGCAGTCCGGGGACAGGGGGCCTCGCGCGGGCTTTCTTT
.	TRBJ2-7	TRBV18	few	CASSLGDIYEQYF	TGTGCCAGCTCATTGGGGGACATCTACGAGCAGTACTTC
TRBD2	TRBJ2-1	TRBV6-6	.	CASSASGIEQFF	TGTGCCAGCAGTGCTAGCGGGATTGAGCAGTTCTTC
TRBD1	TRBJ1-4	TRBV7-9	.	CASSPEGQPRGKLFF	TGTGCCAGCAGCCCCGAGGGACAGCCGAGGGGAAAACTGTTTTTT
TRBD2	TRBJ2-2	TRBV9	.	CASSPPQVGEGRTGELFF	TGTGCCAGCAGCCCGCCTCAAGTGGGGGAGGGTCGAACCGGGGAGCTGTTTTTT
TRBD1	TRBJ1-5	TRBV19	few	CASSLKRTGKNQPQHF	TGTGCCAGTAGCCTCAAACGGACAGGGAAAAATCAGCCCCAGCATTTT
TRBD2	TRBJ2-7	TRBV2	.	CASSLRLADYEQYF	TGTGCCAGCAGTTTAAGACTAGCCGACTACGAGCAGTACTTC
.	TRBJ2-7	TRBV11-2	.	CASSLDNREEQYF	TGTGCCAGCAGCTTAGACAACAGGGAAGAGCAGTACTTC
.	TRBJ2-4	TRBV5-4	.	CASSPRPDNKGNIQYF	TGTGCCAGCAGCCCAAGACCGGACAACAAGGGAAACATTCAGTACTTC
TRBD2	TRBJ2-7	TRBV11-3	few	CASSLGVGRSYEQYF	TGTGCCAGCAGCTTAGGGGTCGGGAGGTCCTACGAGCAGTACTTC
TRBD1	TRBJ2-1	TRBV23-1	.	CASSLDLTGTGGFDEQFF	TGCGCCAGCAGTCTCGACCTTACCGGGACAGGGGGTTTCGATGAGCAGTTCTTC
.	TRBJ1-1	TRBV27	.	CASSEINSDSPEAFF	TGTGCCAGCAGCGAGATTAATTCAGACTCCCCTGAAGCTTTCTTT
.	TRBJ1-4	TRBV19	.	CASTLIEDPERNEKLFF	TGTGCCAGTACCCTGATCGAGGATCCGGAGAGGAATGAAAAACTGTTTTTT
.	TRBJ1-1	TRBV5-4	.	CASGWGLNTEAFF	TGTGCCAGCGGGTGGGGGCTCAACACTGAAGCTTTCTTT
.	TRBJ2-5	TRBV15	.	CATSREWGDQETQYF	TGTGCCACCAGCAGAGAATGGGGGGACCAAGAGACCCAGTACTTC
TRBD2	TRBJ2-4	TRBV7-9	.	CSSSAQTSGGAKNIQYF	TGTTCCAGCAGCGCCCAGACTAGCGGTGGAGCCAAAAACATTCAGTACTTC
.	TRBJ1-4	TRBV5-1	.	CASSPSLPRGDGEKLFF	TGCGCCAGCAGCCCAAGCTTACCAAGGGGTGACGGAGAAAAACTGTTTTTT
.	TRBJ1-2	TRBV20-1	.	CSAREYGYTF	TGCAGTGCTAGGGAGTATGGCTACACCTTC
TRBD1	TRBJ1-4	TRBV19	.	CASSTGQGSEKLFF	TGTGCCAGTAGTACGGGACAGGGTAGTGAAAAACTGTTTTTT
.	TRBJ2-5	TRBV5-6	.	CAGSPGQQETQYF	TGTGCCGGCAGCCCCGGACAGCAAGAGACCCAGTACTTC
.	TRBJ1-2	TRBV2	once	CASSEGGRDGYTF	TGTGCCAGCAGTGAAGGGGGGCGAGATGGCTACACCTTC
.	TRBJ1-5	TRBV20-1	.	CSALGIGPQHF	TGCAGTGCTCTAGGAATCGGGCCCCAGCATTTT
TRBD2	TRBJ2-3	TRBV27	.	CASSLRTSGRGDTQYF	TGTGCCAGCAGTCTCCGGACTAGCGGGAGGGGAGATACGCAGTATTTT
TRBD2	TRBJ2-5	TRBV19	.	CASSIRGSSGSGETQYF	TGTGCCAGTAGTATACGAGGGTCTAGCGGGAGTGGCGAGACCCAGTACTTC
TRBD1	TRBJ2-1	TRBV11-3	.	CASSLQGTGLPYNEQFF	TGTGCCAGCAGCTTACAGGGGACAGGCCTACCCTACAATGAGCAGTTCTTC
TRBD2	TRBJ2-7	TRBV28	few	CACGGGWEWGEQYF	TGTGCCTGTGGGGGGGGGTGGGAGTGGGGCGAGCAGTACTTC
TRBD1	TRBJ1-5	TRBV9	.	CASSRGQGDQPQHF	TGTGCCAGCAGCAGGGGGCAGGGCGATCAGCCCCAGCATTTT
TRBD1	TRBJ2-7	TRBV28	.	CASSPSGQGSYEQYF	TGTGCCAGCAGCCCATCGGGACAGGGCTCCTACGAGCAGTACTTC
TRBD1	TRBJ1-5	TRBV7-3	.	CASSPDREYSNQPQHF	TGTGCCAGCAGCCCTGACAGGGAATATAGCAATCAGCCCCAGCATTTT
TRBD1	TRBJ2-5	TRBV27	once	CASSSWTGGETQYF	TGTGCCAGCAGTTCTTGGACAGGGGGAGAGACCCAGTACTTC
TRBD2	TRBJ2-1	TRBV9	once	CASPGGSGKYYNEQFF	TGTGCCAGCCCTGGGGGAAGCGGGAAGTACTACAATGAGCAGTTCTTC
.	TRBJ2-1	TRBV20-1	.	CSFTRAGEQFF	TGCAGTTTCACTCGTGCCGGGGAGCAGTTCTTC
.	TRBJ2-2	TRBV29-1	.	CSVTGQSSNTGELFF	TGCAGCGTTACTGGACAGAGCTCGAACACCGGGGAGCTGTTTTTT
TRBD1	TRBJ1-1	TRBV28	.	CASRRQGNTEAFF	TGTGCCAGCAGACGACAGGGTAACACTGAAGCTTTCTTT
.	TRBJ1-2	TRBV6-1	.	CASSEAGPPNYGYTF	TGTGCCAGCAGTGAAGCTGGGCCTCCTAACTATGGCTACACCTTC
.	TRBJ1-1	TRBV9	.	CASSEPTLTGSTEAFF	TGTGCCAGCAGCGAGCCCACACTTACTGGGAGCACTGAAGCTTTCTTT
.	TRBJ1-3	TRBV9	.	CASSERNSGGNTIYF	TGTGCCAGCAGCGAGCGGAATTCGGGAGGAAACACCATATATTTT
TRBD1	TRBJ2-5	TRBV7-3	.	CASSPTGYQETQYF	TGTGCCAGCAGCCCGACAGGGTACCAAGAGACCCAGTACTTC
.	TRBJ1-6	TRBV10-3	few	CAITPFPNSPLHF	TGTGCCATCACCCCATTCCCCAATTCACCCCTCCACTTT
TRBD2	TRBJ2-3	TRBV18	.	CASSPPWLAGENTQYF	TGTGCCAGCTCACCCCCGTGGCTAGCGGGAGAAAATACGCAGTATTTT
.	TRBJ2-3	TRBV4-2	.	CASSPLPGVVDTQYF	TGTGCCAGCAGCCCCCTACCGGGAGTAGTAGATACGCAGTATTTT